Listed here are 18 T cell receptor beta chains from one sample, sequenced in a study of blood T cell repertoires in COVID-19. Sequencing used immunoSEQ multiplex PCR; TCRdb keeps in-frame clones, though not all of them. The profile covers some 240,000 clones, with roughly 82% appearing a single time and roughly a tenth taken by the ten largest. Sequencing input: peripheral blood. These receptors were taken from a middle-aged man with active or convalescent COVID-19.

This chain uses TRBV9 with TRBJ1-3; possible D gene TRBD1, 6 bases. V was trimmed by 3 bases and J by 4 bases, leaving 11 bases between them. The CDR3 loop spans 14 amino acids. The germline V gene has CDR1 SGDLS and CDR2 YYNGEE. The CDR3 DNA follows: TGTGCCAGCAGCGGAGGGGGAGGGGGAAACACCATATATTTT. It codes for CASSGGGGGNTIYF.

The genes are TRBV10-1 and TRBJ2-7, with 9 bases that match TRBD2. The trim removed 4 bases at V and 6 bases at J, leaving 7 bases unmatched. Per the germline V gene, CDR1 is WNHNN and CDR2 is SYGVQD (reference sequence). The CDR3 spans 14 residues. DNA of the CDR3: TGCGCCAGCAGTGCTTGCGGGGGGGATAGCGAGCAGTACGTC. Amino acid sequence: CASSACGGDSEQYV.

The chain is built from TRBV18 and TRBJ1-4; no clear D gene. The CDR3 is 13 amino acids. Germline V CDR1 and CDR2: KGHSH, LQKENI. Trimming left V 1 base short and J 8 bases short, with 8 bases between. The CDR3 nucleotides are TGTGCCAGCTCACCACTTTCGTCGGAAAAACTGTTTTTT. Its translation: CASSPLSSEKLFF.

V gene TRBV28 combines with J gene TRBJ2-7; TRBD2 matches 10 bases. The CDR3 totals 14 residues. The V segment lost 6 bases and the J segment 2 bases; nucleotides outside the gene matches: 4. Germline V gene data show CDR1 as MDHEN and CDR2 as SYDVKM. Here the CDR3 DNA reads TGTGCCAGCAGACCTAGCGGGAGCACCTACGAGCAGTACTTC. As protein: CASRPSGSTYEQYF. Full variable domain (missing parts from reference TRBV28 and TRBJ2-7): DVKVTQSSRYLVKRTGEKVFLECVQDMDHENMFWYRQDPGLGLRLIYFSYDVKMKEKGDIPEGYSVSREKKERFSLILESASTNQTSMYLCASRPSGSTYEQYFGPGTRLTVT.

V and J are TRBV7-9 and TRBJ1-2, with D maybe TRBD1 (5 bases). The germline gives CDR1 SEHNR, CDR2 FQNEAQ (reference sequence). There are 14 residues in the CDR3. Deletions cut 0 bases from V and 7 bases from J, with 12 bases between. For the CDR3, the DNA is TGTGCCAGCAGCTTAGCAGGAGGGGCCGGTGGCTACACCTTC. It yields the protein CASSLAGGAGGYTF.

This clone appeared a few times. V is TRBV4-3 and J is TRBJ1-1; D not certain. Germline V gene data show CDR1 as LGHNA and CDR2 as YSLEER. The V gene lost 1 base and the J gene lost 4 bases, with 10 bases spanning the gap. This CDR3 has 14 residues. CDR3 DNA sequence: TGCGCCAGCAGCCAAGTAGCGGGTGGCACTGAAGCTTTCTTT. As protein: CASSQVAGGTEAFF.

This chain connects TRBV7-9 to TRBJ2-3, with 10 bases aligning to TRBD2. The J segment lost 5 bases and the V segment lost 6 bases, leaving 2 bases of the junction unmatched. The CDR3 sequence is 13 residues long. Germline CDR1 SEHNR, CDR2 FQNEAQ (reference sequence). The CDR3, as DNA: TGTGCCAGCAGTCGGACTAGCGGAGATACGCAGTATTTT. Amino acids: CASSRTSGDTQYF.

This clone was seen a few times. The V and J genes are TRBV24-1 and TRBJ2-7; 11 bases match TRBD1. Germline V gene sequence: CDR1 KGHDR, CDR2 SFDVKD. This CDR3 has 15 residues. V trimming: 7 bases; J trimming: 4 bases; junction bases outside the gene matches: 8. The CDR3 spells CATSDPGQGAYEQYF. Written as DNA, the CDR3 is TGTGCCACCAGCGACCCAGGACAGGGGGCATACGAGCAGTACTTC.

The CDR3 loop is CATRDRGRSIVKLFF. CDR3 DNA: TGTGCCACCCGGGACAGGGGGCGATCGATAGTGAAACTGTTTTTT. V usage is TRBV19 and J usage is TRBJ1-4; TRBD1 agrees at 12 bases. From germline, CDR1 is LNHDA and CDR2 SQIVND (reference sequence). After removal of 10 bases from V and 11 bases from J, the junction contained 14 bases not matched to a gene. CDR3 length: 15 amino acids.

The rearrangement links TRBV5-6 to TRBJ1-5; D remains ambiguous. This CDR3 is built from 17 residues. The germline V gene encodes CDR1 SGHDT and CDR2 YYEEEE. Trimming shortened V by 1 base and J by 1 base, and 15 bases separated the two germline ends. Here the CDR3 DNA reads TGTGCCAGCAGCTTGCTCGTTGGGCGGGGAAGCAATCAGCCCCAGCATTTT. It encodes CASSLLVGRGSNQPQHF.

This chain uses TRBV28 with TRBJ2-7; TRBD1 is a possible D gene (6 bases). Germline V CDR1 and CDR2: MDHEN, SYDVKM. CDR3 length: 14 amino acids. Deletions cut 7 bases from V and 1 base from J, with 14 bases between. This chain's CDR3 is CASTPGQPSYEQYF. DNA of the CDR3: TGTGCCAGCACCCCAGGACAGCCTTCCTACGAGCAGTACTTC.

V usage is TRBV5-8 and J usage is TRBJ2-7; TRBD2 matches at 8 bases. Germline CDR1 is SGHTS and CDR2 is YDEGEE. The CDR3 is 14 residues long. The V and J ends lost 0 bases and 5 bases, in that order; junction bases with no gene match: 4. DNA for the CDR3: TGTGCCAGCAGCTTGGGTGTCGGGAGGGACGAGCAGTACTTC. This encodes CASSLGVGRDEQYF. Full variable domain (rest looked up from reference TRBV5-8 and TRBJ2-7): EAGVTQSPTHLIKTRGQQATLRCSPISGHTSVYWYQQALGLGLQFLLWYDEGEERNRGNFPPRFSGRQFPNYSSELNVNALELEDSALYLCASSLGVGRDEQYFGPGTRLTVT.

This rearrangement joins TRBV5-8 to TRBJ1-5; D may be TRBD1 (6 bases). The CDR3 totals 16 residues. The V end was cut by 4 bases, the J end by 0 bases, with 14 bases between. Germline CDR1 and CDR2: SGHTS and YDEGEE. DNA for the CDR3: TGTGCCAGCAGCCAAGGGGACATCCCTAGCAATCAGCCCCAGCATTTT. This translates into CASSQGDIPSNQPQHF.

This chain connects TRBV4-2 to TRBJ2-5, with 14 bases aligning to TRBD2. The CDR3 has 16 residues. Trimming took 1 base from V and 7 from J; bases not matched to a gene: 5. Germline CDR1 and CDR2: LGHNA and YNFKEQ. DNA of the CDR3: TGTGCCAGCAGCCAAGGACTAGCGGGGGGGCGGGTGACCCAGTACTTC. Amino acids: CASSQGLAGGRVTQYF.

CDR3 protein: CASSFTALAGENNEQFF. Written as DNA, the CDR3 is TGTGCCAGCAGCTTTACGGCACTAGCGGGGGAAAACAATGAGCAGTTCTTC. The rearrangement joins TRBV11-3 to TRBJ2-1; 11 positions match TRBD2. CDR3 length: 17 amino acids. Trimming cost V 3 bases and J 5 bases; bases outside gene matches: 9. Looked up from germline, CDR1 is SGHNT and CDR2 is YENEEA.

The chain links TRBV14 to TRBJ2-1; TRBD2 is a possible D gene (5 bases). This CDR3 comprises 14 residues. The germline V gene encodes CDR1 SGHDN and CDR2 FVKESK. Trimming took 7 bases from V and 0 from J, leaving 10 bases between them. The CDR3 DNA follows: TGTGCCAGCATGGCTAGCCCCTCCTACAATGAGCAGTTCTTC. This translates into CASMASPSYNEQFF.

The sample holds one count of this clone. The DNA of the CDR3 is TGCGCCAGCAGCTTGGGGGACAGGGGGTCGAGGACTGAAGCTTTCTTT. Amino acid sequence: CASSLGDRGSRTEAFF. This sequence joins TRBV5-1 and TRBJ1-1; 11 bases agree with TRBD1. This CDR3 has 16 residues. Germline V CDR1 and CDR2: SGHRS, YFSETQ. With 0 bases clipped from V and 5 bases from J, the junction kept 6 bases outside the gene matches.

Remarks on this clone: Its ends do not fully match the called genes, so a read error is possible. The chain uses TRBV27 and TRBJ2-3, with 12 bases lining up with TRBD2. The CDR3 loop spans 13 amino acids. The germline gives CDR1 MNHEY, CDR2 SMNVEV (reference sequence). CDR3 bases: TGTGCCAGCAGTTTATACCCCGGGACTAGCGGGTTTTTT. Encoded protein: CASSLYPGTSGFF.